The T cell receptor (beta chain) described here comes from a study of OX40 agonist ivuxolimab in advanced cancers. Study summary: Patients were dosed intravenously with ivuxolimab at 0.01 to 10 mg/kg every 2 weeks.

V dropped 3 bases and J dropped 0 bases, with 0 bases sitting between them. This CDR3 comprises 11 residues. Germline loops: CDR1 SGHTA, CDR2 FQGNSA. Libraries were prepared by immunoSEQ multiplex PCR; TCRdb keeps only in-frame clonotypes and omits some of them. The sample has about 61,000 clones, 83% seen once. The receptor comes from an adult with an advanced solid tumor such as melanoma, head and neck, liver or kidney cancer. Source: CD4+ or CD8+ T cells sorted from blood, taken in a trial of the OX40 agonist ivuxolimab. The chain employs TRBV7-2 and TRBJ2-7; D remains ambiguous. CDR3 protein: CASSFSYEQYF. CDR3 coding DNA: TGTGCCAGCAGCTTCTCCTACGAGCAGTACTTC.